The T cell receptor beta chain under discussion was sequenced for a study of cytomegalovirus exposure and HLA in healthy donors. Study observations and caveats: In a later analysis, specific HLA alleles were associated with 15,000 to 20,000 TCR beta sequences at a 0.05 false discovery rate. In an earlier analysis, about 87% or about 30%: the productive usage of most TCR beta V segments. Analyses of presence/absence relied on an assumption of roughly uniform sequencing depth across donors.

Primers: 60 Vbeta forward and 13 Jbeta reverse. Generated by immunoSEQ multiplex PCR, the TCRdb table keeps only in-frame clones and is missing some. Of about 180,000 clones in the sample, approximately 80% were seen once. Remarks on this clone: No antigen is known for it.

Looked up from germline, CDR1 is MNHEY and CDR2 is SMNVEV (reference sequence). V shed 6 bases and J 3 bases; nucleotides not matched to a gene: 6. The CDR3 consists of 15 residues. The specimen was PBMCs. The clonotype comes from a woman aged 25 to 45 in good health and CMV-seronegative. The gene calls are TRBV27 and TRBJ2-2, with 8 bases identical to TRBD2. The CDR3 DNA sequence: TGTGCCAGCAGAGTGGGACTAGGGTACACCGGGGAGCTGTTTTTT. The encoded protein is CASRVGLGYTGELFF.